This TCR beta chain was sequenced in a study of cytomegalovirus exposure and HLA in healthy donors. The PCR was carried out with 60 Vbeta primers and 13 Jbeta primers. Libraries were prepared by immunoSEQ multiplex PCR; TCRdb keeps only in-frame clonotypes and omits some of them. This sample has more than 100,000 clones, with roughly 79% found just once. Details on this clone: Its antigen is undetermined.

The CDR3 has 14 amino acids. Germline CDR1 SNHLY, CDR2 FYNNEI. V lost 0 bases to trimming and J lost 5 bases, with 10 bases between them. Broader study findings: Some V segments (TRBV6-2 and TRBV6-3 among them) were excluded as indistinguishable.

The sequencing sample was made of PBMCs. V and J are TRBV2 and TRBJ1-1, with no clear D. The TCR originated in a male donor in good health and CMV-seronegative. CDR3 amino acids: CASSEAGSGTEAFF. Written as DNA, the CDR3 is TGTGCCAGCAGTGAAGCGGGGAGTGGGACTGAAGCTTTCTTT.